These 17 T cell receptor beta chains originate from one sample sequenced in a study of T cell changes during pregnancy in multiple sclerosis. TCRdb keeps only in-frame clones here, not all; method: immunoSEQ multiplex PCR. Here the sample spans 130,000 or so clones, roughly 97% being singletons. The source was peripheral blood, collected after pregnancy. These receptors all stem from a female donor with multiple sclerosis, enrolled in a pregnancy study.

The CDR3 sequence: CASSLGDIPGNTIYF. The CDR3 DNA is TGCGCCAGCAGCTTGGGGGACATACCTGGAAACACCATATATTTT. The chain employs TRBV5-1 and TRBJ1-3, with TRBD1 as a possible D gene (6 bases). From germline, CDR1 is SGHRS and CDR2 YFSETQ. V was clipped by 0 bases and J by 2 bases, with 9 bases between them. This CDR3 has 15 residues.

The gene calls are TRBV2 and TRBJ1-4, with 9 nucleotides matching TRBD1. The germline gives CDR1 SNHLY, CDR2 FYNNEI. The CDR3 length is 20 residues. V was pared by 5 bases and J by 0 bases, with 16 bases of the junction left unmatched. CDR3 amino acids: CASSTTPGQGNPATNEKLFF. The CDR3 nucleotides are TGTGCCAGCAGTACCACACCGGGACAGGGAAACCCAGCAACTAATGAAAAACTGTTTTTT. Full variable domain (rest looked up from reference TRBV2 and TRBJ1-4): EPEVTQTPSHQVTQMGQEVILRCVPISNHLYFYWYRQILGQKVEFLVSFYNNEISEKSEIFDDQFSVERPDGSNFTLKIRSTKLEDSAMYFCASSTTPGQGNPATNEKLFFGSGTQLSVL.

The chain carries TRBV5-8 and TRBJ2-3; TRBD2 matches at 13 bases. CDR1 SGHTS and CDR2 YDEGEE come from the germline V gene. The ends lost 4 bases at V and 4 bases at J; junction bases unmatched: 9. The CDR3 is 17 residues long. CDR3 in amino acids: CASSPILLAGGSDTQYF. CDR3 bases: TGTGCCAGCAGCCCCATCCTACTAGCGGGAGGGTCAGATACGCAGTATTTT.

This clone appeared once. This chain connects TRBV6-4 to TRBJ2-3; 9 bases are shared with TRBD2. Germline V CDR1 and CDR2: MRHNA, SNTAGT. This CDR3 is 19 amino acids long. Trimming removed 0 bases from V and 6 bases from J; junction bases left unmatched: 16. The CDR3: CASSDSSREGSLWGDTQYF. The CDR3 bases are TGTGCCAGCAGTGACTCCTCGCGGGAGGGTTCCCTGTGGGGGGATACGCAGTATTTT.

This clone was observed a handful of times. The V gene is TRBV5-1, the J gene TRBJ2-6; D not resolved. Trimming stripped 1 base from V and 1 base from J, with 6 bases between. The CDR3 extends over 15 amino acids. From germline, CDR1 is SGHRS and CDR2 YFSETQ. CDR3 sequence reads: CASSLLASGANVLTF. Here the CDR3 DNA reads TGCGCCAGCAGCTTGCTGGCTTCTGGGGCCAACGTCCTGACTTTC.

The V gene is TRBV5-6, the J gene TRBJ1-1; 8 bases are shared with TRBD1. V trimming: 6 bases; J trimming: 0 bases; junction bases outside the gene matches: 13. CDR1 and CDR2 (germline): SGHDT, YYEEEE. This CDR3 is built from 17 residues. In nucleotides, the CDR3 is TGTGCCAGCATCAGCAGGACAGGGAGGAATATGAACACTGAAGCTTTCTTT. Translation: CASISRTGRNMNTEAFF.

CDR3 region: CATSRWGDEKLFF. In DNA form, the CDR3 reads TGTGCCACCAGCAGGTGGGGAGATGAAAAACTGTTTTTT. The chain joins TRBV15 to TRBJ1-4, with D unclear. With 3 bases removed from V and 6 bases from J, the gap between germline ends came to 8 bases. Germline values: CDR1 LNHNV, CDR2 YYDKDF (reference sequence). CDR3 size: 13 residues. Combining the CDR3 with reference TRBV15 and TRBJ1-4 gives the whole variable domain DAMVIQNPRYQVTQFGKPVTLSCSQTLNHNVMYWYQQKSSQAPKLLFHYYDKDFNNEADTPDNFQSRRPNTSFCFLDIRSPGLGDTAMYLCATSRWGDEKLFFGSGTQLSVL.

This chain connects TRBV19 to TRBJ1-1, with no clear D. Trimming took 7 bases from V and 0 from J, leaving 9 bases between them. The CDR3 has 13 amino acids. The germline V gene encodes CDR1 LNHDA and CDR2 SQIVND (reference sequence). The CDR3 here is CASNRDLNTEAFF. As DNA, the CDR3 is TGTGCCAGTAATAGAGACTTGAACACTGAAGCTTTCTTT.

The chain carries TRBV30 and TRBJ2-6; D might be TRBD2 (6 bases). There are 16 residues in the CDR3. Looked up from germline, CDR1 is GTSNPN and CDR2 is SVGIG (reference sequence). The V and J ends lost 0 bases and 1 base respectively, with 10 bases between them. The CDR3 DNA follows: TGTGCCTGGAGTGTGAGGGGAGGATCTGGGGCCAACGTCCTGACTTTC. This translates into CAWSVRGGSGANVLTF.

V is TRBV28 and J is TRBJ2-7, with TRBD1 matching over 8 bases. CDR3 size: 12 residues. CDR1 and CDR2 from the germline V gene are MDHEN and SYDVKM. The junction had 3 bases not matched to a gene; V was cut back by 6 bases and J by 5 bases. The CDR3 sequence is CASSKQGDEQYF. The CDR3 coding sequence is TGTGCCAGCAGCAAACAGGGGGACGAGCAGTACTTC.

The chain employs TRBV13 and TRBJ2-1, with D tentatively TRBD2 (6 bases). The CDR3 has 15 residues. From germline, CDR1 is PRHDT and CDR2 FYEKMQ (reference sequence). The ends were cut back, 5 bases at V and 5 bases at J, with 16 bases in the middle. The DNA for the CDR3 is TGTGCCAGCAGCGGCCTTACGGGAGAGGACAATGAGCAGTTCTTC. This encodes CASSGLTGEDNEQFF.

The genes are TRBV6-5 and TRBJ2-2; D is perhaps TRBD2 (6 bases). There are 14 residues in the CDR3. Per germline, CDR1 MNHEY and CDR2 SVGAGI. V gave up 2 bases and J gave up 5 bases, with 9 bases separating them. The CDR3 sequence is CASSYGTDTGELFF. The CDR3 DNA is TGTGCCAGCAGTTACGGGACTGATACCGGGGAGCTGTTTTTT.

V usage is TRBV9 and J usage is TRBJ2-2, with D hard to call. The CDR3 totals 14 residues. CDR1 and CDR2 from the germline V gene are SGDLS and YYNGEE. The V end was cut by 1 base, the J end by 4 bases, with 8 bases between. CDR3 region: CASSVSWPTGELFF. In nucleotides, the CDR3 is TGTGCCAGCAGCGTATCCTGGCCCACCGGGGAGCTGTTTTTT.

CDR3: CASRNRDTGANVLTF. The CDR3 DNA reads TGTGCCAGCAGAAACAGGGACACTGGGGCCAACGTCCTGACTTTC. The chain recombines TRBV28 with TRBJ2-6; TRBD1 might be the D (6 bases). The CDR3 consists of 15 residues. The germline V and J ends were trimmed by 6 bases and 2 bases, with 11 bases remaining between them. The V gene's germline CDR1 is MDHEN and CDR2 SYDVKM.

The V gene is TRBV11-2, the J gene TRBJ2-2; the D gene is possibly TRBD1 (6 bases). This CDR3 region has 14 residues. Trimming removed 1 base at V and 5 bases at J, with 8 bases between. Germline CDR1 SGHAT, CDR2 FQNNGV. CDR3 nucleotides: TGTGCCAGCAGCTTAGGCGGACAGACCGGGGAGCTGTTTTTT. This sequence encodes CASSLGGQTGELFF.

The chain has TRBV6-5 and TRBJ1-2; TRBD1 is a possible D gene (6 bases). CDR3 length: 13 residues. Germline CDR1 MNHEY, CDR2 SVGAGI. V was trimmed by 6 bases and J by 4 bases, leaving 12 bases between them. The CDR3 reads CASSSDRFYGYTF. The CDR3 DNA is TGTGCCAGCAGCAGCGACAGGTTCTATGGCTACACCTTC.

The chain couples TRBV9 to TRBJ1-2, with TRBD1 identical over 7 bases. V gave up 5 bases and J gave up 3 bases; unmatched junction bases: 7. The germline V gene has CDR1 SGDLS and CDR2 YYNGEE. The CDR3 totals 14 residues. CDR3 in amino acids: CASRDRQDHYGYTF. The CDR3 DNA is TGTGCCAGCAGGGACAGGCAAGACCACTATGGCTACACCTTC.